One sample yielded the 6 T cell receptor beta chains listed below, sequenced in a study of early T cells in non-severe SARS-CoV-2 infection. TCRdb ran MiXCR on the 5' RACE reads and lists one entry per CDR3 protein. The sample carries some 56,000 distinct CDR3 sequences, about 10% recorded once. The sequenced sample consisted of whole blood. All receptors derive from an adult who was a healthcare worker with PCR-confirmed SARS-CoV-2 infection or an uninfected control (not recorded which).

This clonotype occurred a few times. CDR3 in amino acids: CASSFRLGEKLFF. The CDR3, as DNA: TGTGCCAGCAGTTTCCGACTCGGTGAAAAACTGTTTTTT. The J gene is TRBJ1-4, the V gene TRBV7-9; D not certain. In germline, CDR1 is SEHNR, CDR2 FQNEAQ (reference sequence). The CDR3 length is 13 residues. Trimming took 6 bases from V and 7 from J, leaving 12 bases between them.

This clonotype has just a few counts. The V and J genes are TRBV27 and TRBJ2-1, with D unclear. Germline CDR1 and CDR2: MNHEY and SMNVEV (reference sequence). Trimming stripped 2 bases from V and 2 bases from J, with 10 bases between. The CDR3 has 15 amino acids. CDR3 loop: CASSLSRAAYNEQFF. In DNA, the CDR3 is TGTGCCAGCAGTTTAAGTAGAGCCGCCTACAATGAGCAGTTCTTC.

The V and J genes are TRBV20-1 and TRBJ2-1, with 9 nucleotides matching TRBD2. With 0 bases clipped from V and 2 bases from J, the junction kept 5 bases outside the gene matches. Germline V gene lookup returns CDR1 DFQATT and CDR2 SNEGSKA (reference sequence). This CDR3 is 16 amino acids long. The CDR3 reads CSARDPASGTYNEQFF. CDR3 DNA: TGCAGTGCTAGAGATCCGGCTAGCGGGACCTACAATGAGCAGTTCTTC.

This clonotype was counted between two and nine times. The V and J genes are TRBV7-9 and TRBJ2-7; TRBD1 is a possible D gene (5 bases). V was trimmed by 5 bases and J by 6 bases, leaving 11 bases between them. Germline V gives CDR1 SEHNR, CDR2 FQNEAQ (reference sequence). The CDR3 has 12 amino acids. The CDR3 DNA is TGTGCCAGCAGCCAAGGGGTCCTCGAGCAGTACTTC. It codes for CASSQGVLEQYF.

The CDR3 is CASSFTSSTDTQYF. The CDR3 DNA reads as TGTGCCAGCAGCTTTACTAGCAGCACAGATACGCAGTATTTT. The genes are TRBV7-9 and TRBJ2-3; a weak D match, TRBD2 (6 bases). V was cut by 3 bases and J by 0 bases, with 7 bases left in between. Germline loops: CDR1 SEHNR, CDR2 FQNEAQ (reference sequence). The CDR3 is 14 amino acids.

This clonotype showed up just a few times. This rearrangement joins TRBV5-1 to TRBJ2-1; D perhaps matches TRBD2 (6 bases). The length of the CDR3 is 13 residues. Germline V gene lookup returns CDR1 SGHRS and CDR2 YFSETQ. Trimming took off 4 bases at V and 2 bases at J, with 7 bases between the two ends. The CDR3 DNA reads as TGCGCCAGCAGCCGCGGGACCTACAATGAGCAGTTCTTC. Translated, it gives CASSRGTYNEQFF. The variable domain in full, with the rest retrieved from reference TRBV5-1 and TRBJ2-1, is KAGVTQTPRYLIKTRGQQVTLSCSPISGHRSVSWYQQTPGQGLQFLFEYFSETQRNKGNFPGRFSGRQFSNSRSEMNVSTLELGDSALYLCASSRGTYNEQFFGPGTRLTVL.